Detailed here is one T cell receptor (beta chain). Germline lookup yields CDR1 LGHDT and CDR2 YNNKEL (reference sequence). Losses at the gene ends were 4 bases for V and 5 bases for J; bases not matched to a gene: 9. This CDR3 comprises 15 residues. Unique molecular identifiers were used in preparing the TCRbeta library. TCRdb itself ran the PCR reads through MiXCR, one entry per CDR3 protein. The sample yields about 7,700 distinct CDR3 sequences, approximately 12% seen once. These data belong to a study of T-cell reconstitution after alpha-beta-depleted transplantation in children. V is TRBV3-1 and J is TRBJ1-1, with TRBD1 matching 8 bases. The input for sequencing was PBMCs, mostly from graft donor cells, taken 60 days after TCRalphabeta/CD19-depleted stem cell transplant. This TCR was recovered from a patient aged 2-15 years who had a stem cell transplant for inherited bone marrow failure, so the T cells may come from the graft donor. CDR3 coding DNA: TGTGCCAGCAGCCGGGACAGGACGTGGGGTACTGAAGCTTTCTTT. Translated, it gives CASSRDRTWGTEAFF.